This is a list of T cell receptor beta chains from one sample in a study of OX40 agonist ivuxolimab in advanced cancers. The method was immunoSEQ multiplex PCR; TCRdb's version includes in-frame clones alone and lacks a portion of them. The table records 6,500 to 8,000 clones, approximately 94% of them present only once. This specimen consisted of CD4+ or CD8+ T cells sorted from blood, obtained in a trial of the OX40 agonist ivuxolimab. Source of these receptors: an adult with an advanced solid tumor such as melanoma, head and neck, liver or kidney cancer. CDR3s include the opening cysteine and the closing phenylalanine or tryptophan. The D gene is left open where the match is weak. Rows may omit the clone size; those that give it use once, few, many or a size class.

d_call | clone_size | j_call | v_call | cdr3_aa | cdr3_nt
NA | NA | TRBJ1-1 | TRBV7-8 | CASSLVLRTNTEAFF | TGTGCCAGCAGCTTAGTGTTGCGTACGAACACTGAAGCTTTCTTT
TRBD1 | NA | TRBJ2-7 | TRBV2 | CASSEAGTGAHEQYF | TGTGCCAGCAGTGAGGCCGGGACAGGGGCCCACGAGCAGTACTTC
NA | NA | TRBJ2-1 | TRBV11-2 | CASSLETQFF | TGTGCCAGCAGCTTAGAGACCCAGTTCTTC
NA | NA | TRBJ2-2 | TRBV5-1 | CASSVETDSPGELFF | TGCGCCAGCAGCGTGGAAACCGACAGTCCCGGGGAGCTGTTTTTT
TRBD2 | NA | TRBJ2-4 | TRBV11-2 | CASSLERELAKNIQYF | TGTGCCAGCAGCTTAGAGCGGGAGTTGGCCAAAAACATTCAGTACTTC
NA | NA | TRBJ2-5 | TRBV6-1 | CASSSPVTYQETQYF | TGTGCCAGCAGTTCCCCGGTCACGTACCAAGAGACCCAGTACTTC
NA | NA | TRBJ2-7 | TRBV27 | CASSLFYEQYF | TGTGCCAGCAGTCTTTTCTACGAGCAGTACTTC
NA | few | TRBJ1-5 | TRBV2 | CASSEEVAQPQHF | TGTGCCAGCAGTGAAGAGGTGGCCCAGCCCCAGCATTTT
NA | NA | TRBJ1-2 | TRBV7-2 | CASSLETPNYGYTF | TGTGCCAGCAGCTTGGAGACCCCTAACTATGGCTACACCTTC
NA | NA | TRBJ1-6 | TRBV7-9 | CASSLPAYNSPLHF | TGTGCCAGCAGCTTACCAGCGTATAATTCACCCCTCCACTTT
NA | NA | TRBJ1-3 | TRBV5-1 | CASSLVGTRTSGNTIYF | TGCGCCAGCAGCTTGGTAGGGACACGGACCTCAGGAAACACCATATATTTT
NA | NA | TRBJ2-5 | TRBV18 | CASSPPEPQETQYF | TGTGCCAGCTCACCACCGGAGCCCCAAGAGACCCAGTACTTC
TRBD1 | NA | TRBJ2-1 | TRBV11-2 | CASSLAWTGGNEQFF | TGTGCCAGCAGCTTAGCCTGGACAGGGGGCAATGAGCAGTTCTTC
TRBD2 | NA | TRBJ2-1 | TRBV30 | CAWSPLQTSGGTFF | TGTGCCTGGAGTCCCCTCCAGACTAGCGGAGGGACGTTCTTC
NA | NA | TRBJ1-5 | TRBV6-1 | CASILGNNQPQHF | TGTGCCAGCATATTAGGGAACAATCAGCCCCAGCATTTT
NA | NA | TRBJ1-6 | TRBV4-2 | CASSQESRNSPLHF | TGTGCCAGCAGCCAGGAGAGTCGGAATTCACCCCTCCACTTT
TRBD1 | NA | TRBJ2-5 | TRBV5-1 | CASSLAGTGQETQYF | TGCGCCAGCAGCTTGGCTGGGACAGGGCAAGAGACCCAGTACTTC
NA | NA | TRBJ2-2 | TRBV10-1 | CASSERYTGELFF | TGCGCCAGCAGTGAACGGTACACCGGGGAGCTGTTTTTT
TRBD2 | NA | TRBJ2-7 | TRBV10-1 | CASIISTSGSSYEQYF | TGCGCCAGCATTATATCGACTAGCGGGAGTAGCTACGAGCAGTACTTC
NA | NA | TRBJ1-1 | TRBV7-8 | CASSLGETEAFF | TGTGCCAGCAGCTTAGGGGAGACTGAAGCTTTCTTT
NA | NA | TRBJ2-2 | TRBV7-3 | CASSLDNRVNTGELFF | TGTGCCAGCAGCCTCGACAATAGGGTGAACACCGGGGAGCTGTTTTTT
NA | NA | TRBJ2-7 | TRBV4-2 | CASRQTGAYEQYF | TGTGCCAGCCGCCAAACCGGGGCGTACGAGCAGTACTTC
TRBD1 | NA | TRBJ1-3 | TRBV29-1 | CSVGTGAGNTIYF | TGCAGCGTTGGGACAGGGGCTGGAAACACCATATATTTT
NA | NA | TRBJ1-5 | TRBV5-1 | CASSRGGEGQPQHF | TGCGCCAGCAGCCGGGGGGGCGAGGGTCAGCCCCAGCATTTT
TRBD1 | NA | TRBJ2-7 | TRBV9 | CASGTDRAGYEQYF | TGTGCCAGCGGGACGGACAGGGCGGGCTACGAGCAGTACTTC
TRBD1 | NA | TRBJ1-5 | TRBV19 | CASRTTGASNQPQHF | TGTGCCAGTAGGACGACAGGGGCTAGCAATCAGCCCCAGCATTTT
TRBD2 | NA | TRBJ2-3 | TRBV28 | CASSPHSLAGGPEGRDTQYF | TGTGCCAGCAGTCCGCACTCCCTAGCGGGAGGGCCGGAAGGTAGAGATACGCAGTATTTT
TRBD1 | NA | TRBJ1-4 | TRBV6-1 | CASRQGAPEKLFF | TGTGCCAGCAGGCAGGGGGCGCCTGAAAAACTGTTTTTT
TRBD1 | NA | TRBJ2-4 | TRBV19 | CASSKYTGGAAKNIQYF | TGTGCCAGTAGCAAATATACAGGGGGCGCGGCCAAAAACATTCAGTACTTC
TRBD2 | NA | TRBJ2-5 | TRBV30 | CAWSATSGRSGTQYF | TGTGCCTGGAGCGCGACTAGCGGGAGGTCTGGAACCCAGTACTTC
NA | NA | TRBJ2-1 | TRBV5-1 | CASSLGRSSYNEQFF | TGCGCCAGCAGCTTGGGTAGGAGCTCCTACAATGAGCAGTTCTTC
NA | NA | TRBJ1-2 | TRBV5-1 | CASSLDGLANYGYTF | TGCGCCAGCAGCTTGGACGGTCTGGCTAACTATGGCTACACCTTC
TRBD2 | NA | TRBJ2-5 | TRBV18 | CASSPPLAGRRFETQYF | TGTGCCAGCTCACCACCCCTAGCGGGGAGGAGATTTGAGACCCAGTACTTC
NA | NA | TRBJ2-1 | TRBV5-1 | CASSPRGGQNEQFF | TGCGCCAGCAGCCCCCGGGGAGGACAGAATGAGCAGTTCTTC
TRBD1 | NA | TRBJ2-1 | TRBV29-1 | CSVETGVVEQFF | TGCAGCGTTGAGACAGGGGTGGTTGAGCAGTTCTTC
TRBD1 | once | TRBJ2-7 | TRBV7-9 | CASSNRQGSLKEQYF | TGTGCCAGCAGCAATCGACAGGGGTCGTTGAAAGAGCAGTACTTC
TRBD1 | NA | TRBJ1-2 | TRBV2 | CASILGTGGGYTF | TGTGCCAGTATACTTGGGACAGGGGGAGGCTACACCTTC
TRBD2 | NA | TRBJ2-1 | TRBV28 | CASSAPLAAGTNEQFF | TGTGCCAGCAGTGCCCCCCTAGCGGCCGGGACCAATGAGCAGTTCTTC
TRBD1 | NA | TRBJ2-1 | TRBV10-3 | CAISGGTGVFF | TGTGCCATCAGTGGGGGGACAGGGGTGTTCTTC
TRBD1 | NA | TRBJ1-1 | TRBV2 | CASRGDRANTEAFF | TGTGCCAGCAGGGGAGACAGGGCAAACACTGAAGCTTTCTTT
NA | NA | TRBJ1-2 | TRBV29-1 | CSAEAGDGYTF | TGCAGCGCCGAGGCAGGGGATGGCTACACCTTC
NA | NA | TRBJ2-5 | TRBV5-1 | CASRRDLGETQYF | TGCGCCAGCAGGAGGGATCTGGGAGAGACCCAGTACTTC
NA | NA | TRBJ2-7 | TRBV20-1 | CSADLNEQYF | TGCAGTGCTGATCTAAACGAGCAGTACTTC
NA | NA | TRBJ1-5 | TRBV28 | CASRRNSNQPQHF | TGTGCCAGCAGGCGAAATAGCAATCAGCCCCAGCATTTT
NA | NA | TRBJ2-1 | TRBV7-2 | CASSLAGGHYNEQFF | TGTGCCAGCAGCTTAGCGGGAGGCCACTACAATGAGCAGTTCTTC
NA | NA | TRBJ2-6 | TRBV19 | CASSPGGALHSVSGANVLTF | TGTGCCAGTAGTCCTGGGGGGGCCTTACACTCTGTTTCTGGGGCCAACGTCCTGACTTTC
TRBD2 | NA | TRBJ2-1 | TRBV6-4 | CASSARPSGYNEQFF | TGTGCCAGCAGTGCTCGGCCTAGCGGCTACAATGAGCAGTTCTTC
TRBD2 | NA | TRBJ2-2 | TRBV7-2 | CASSLELGLVVTGELFF | TGTGCCAGCAGCTTGGAGTTGGGACTAGTCGTCACCGGGGAGCTGTTTTTT
TRBD2 | NA | TRBJ2-7 | TRBV28 | CASSLTSGRVRAYEQYF | TGTGCCAGCAGTTTAACTAGCGGGAGGGTGAGGGCCTACGAGCAGTACTTC
NA | NA | TRBJ2-3 | TRBV7-3 | CASSFLGESDTQYF | TGTGCCAGCAGCTTTTTGGGGGAGTCCGATACGCAGTATTTT
NA | few | TRBJ1-2 | TRBV28 | CASSLTLTTNYGYTF | TGTGCCAGCAGTCTCACCTTAACGACTAACTATGGCTACACCTTC
TRBD2 | NA | TRBJ2-1 | TRBV9 | CASTPSGFSYNEQFF | TGTGCCAGCACCCCTAGCGGGTTCTCCTACAATGAGCAGTTCTTC
NA | NA | TRBJ1-2 | TRBV28 | CASSLSFTNYGYTF | TGTGCCAGCAGTTTATCTTTCACTAACTATGGCTACACCTTC
TRBD2 | NA | TRBJ2-2 | TRBV6-6 | CASSYLTSGSGELFF | TGTGCCAGCAGTTACCTTACTAGCGGCTCCGGGGAGCTGTTTTTT
NA | NA | TRBJ1-1 | TRBV18 | CASSPRGRNTEAFF | TGTGCCAGCTCACCGAGGGGAAGGAACACTGAAGCTTTCTTT
NA | NA | TRBJ2-7 | TRBV10-2 | CASSAIQGHHEQYF | TGCGCCAGCAGTGCGATCCAGGGCCACCACGAGCAGTACTTC